The present T cell receptor beta chain was sequenced within a study of regulatory T cells in long-lasting Graves disease. Construction of TCR beta libraries relied on iRepertoire HTBI primers and on Arm-PCR targeting CDR3 regions. TCRdb reprocessed the multiplex PCR reads via MiXCR and lists one record per CDR3 protein. In the table there are approximately 350,000 distinct CDR3 sequences, roughly a sixth of which are singletons. Indicated time point: newly diagnosed GD, antithyroid drugs for less than 3 months. Extracted PBMC RNA gave rise to the TCR library. The authors drew patients from an endocrinology department in Xi'an, China. J gave up 0 bases and V 8 bases, and 2 bases lay outside the gene matches. Per germline, CDR1 MNHNS and CDR2 SASEGT. The CDR3 sequence is 14 residues long. The same sample was also used in a study of T cells in Graves' hyperthyroidism and ophthalmopathy. That source notes: The HTBI primer set drove a first-round RT-PCR of the TCR CDR3.

This sequence originates from a man between 35 and 55 years old with Graves disease. Sequenced here: peripheral blood mononuclear cells (PBMCs), sampled at new diagnosis, from a patient treated with antithyroid drugs. J is TRBJ1-5 and V is TRBV6-1, with 9 nucleotides matching TRBD1. CDR3 in DNA: TGTGCCAGCCGGACAGGGGATAGCAATCAGCCCCAGCATTTT. As protein: CASRTGDSNQPQHF.